The present T cell receptor beta chain was sequenced within a study of long-term antiretroviral therapy in people with HIV (dated 2022 in TCRdb). Regarding the research as a whole: Collection of the earliest samples took place about a decade ahead of the 2015 WHO recommendation for immediate ART, at a time when ART was typically delayed until CD4 counts fell. About 40% of the roughly 30 participants with HIV were female. A retrospective serial study tested whether ART initiation and durable HIV suppression were associated with changes in peripheral blood TRB repertoire composition and diversity. The cohort contributed about 200 cryopreserved PBMC samples from 30 adults with confirmed HIV infection, collected serially over a mean of approximately six years (range 1-12). No cross-contamination during QIAcube processing was seen in test extractions of a monoclonal T-cell line run alongside 30 to 35 polyclonal samples.

Reading from cysteine to phenylalanine, the CDR3 counts 14 amino acids. Kept here is only the CDR3 DNA, which spans 42 bases and is read in frame from base 1. Trimming at the junction amounts to 6 bases on V and 0 bases on J, and the germline ends lie 12 bases apart. For CDR1 and CDR2, the germline V gene lists MNHNS and SASEGT. To be included, a participant needed at least one PBMC sample from before ART initiation plus at least two post-ART samples. Treatment was received in the United States of America by all participants with HIV. Before DNA extraction, cryopreserved samples of roughly 0.85-11 million PBMC were thawed and then washed. At the time of the earliest PBMC sample, participants with HIV were aged between roughly 20 and 60 years. PBMC samples from each participant spanned 1-4 timepoints before ART initiation and 2-8 timepoints after ART initiation, with a median of 7 samples. For every participant, serial HIV viral load, CD4+ T-cell count, ART history and demographic data were obtained. Genomic DNA was extracted from unsorted PBMC with a Qiagen kit on a QIAcube, with processing performed in batches of 12 samples.

The immunoSEQ hsTCRB v3.0 assay was used at survey level resolution for TRB variable region sequencing. A depth of about 40,000-50,000 T-cell genomes per sample was targeted for TRB sequencing. TRB libraries were pooled and sequenced on an Illumina MiSeq using a v3 150-cycle kit. As for the original processing: Analysis of repertoires was carried out in R inside a reproducible Nextflow workflow spanning QC, data transformation and analysis. LymphoSeq2, an R package for AIRR-Seq data exploration, was used to implement custom analyses. Four samples that yielded fewer than 5000 total TRB sequences were excluded, so that 200 or so HIV repertoires were analyzed. Of the 188 retained HIV repertoires, over 55 were collected before and roughly 130 after ART initiation. Repertoires were downsampled to 5000 TRB nucleotide sequences, and summary statistics were averaged over 100 downsampling iterations. Only TRB sequences with CDR3 regions of at least seven amino acids were retained for analysis. Two measures captured diversity: a Shannon entropy-derived clonality score and the Gini coefficient. In the repertoire networks, any two of the top 5000 CDR3 amino acid sequences were connected whenever the two sequences differed by an edit distance of one. GLIPH2 predicted antigen specificity groups and MHC restriction for TRB CDR3 amino acid sequences. Known CMV, EBV, HIV or tissue antigen associations were flagged by matching CDR3 amino acid sequences against VDJdb and McPAS-TCR. Pre-ART, post-ART and control groups were compared with Wilcoxon signed-rank tests and Holm-Bonferroni correction. TCRdb's version of the immuneACCESS table is confined to in-frame rearrangements and falls short of the full clone set. An unresolved V gene accounts for under half of the shortfall where checked; the remainder is of unknown origin. V and J calls and clone size are copied from that table; D and trimming were computed from the DNA. The sample table holds 20,000 to 25,000 clones, of which less than 85% were seen once. The top ten hold 14% of the sample.

Study-level results and caveats: Because cell numbers in pre-ART samples were limited, unsorted PBMC were profiled instead of sorted CD4+ and CD8+ T cells. The samples span the years 2004 to 2017, and the ART regimens used at that time may not be as effective as current regimens. Inferences about post-ART repertoire changes are limited because no data were available on ART adherence, viral resistance or therapy changes. Since PBMC availability was limited, sequencing covered only the TCR beta chain, with no alpha chain pairing. A significant increase in TRB diversity was found to be associated with ART initiation, although TRB diversity was observed to remain significantly below that of transplant donor controls even after long-term ART. The repertoire was dominated across all time points by expanded TRB clones identified before ART initiation, although this dominance was seen to fluctuate and to decrease in many PLHIV after ART. Narrower CDR3 length ranges were observed in HIV repertoires than in controls, and an antigen-experienced repertoire with only a slight naive shift after ART was suggested by the network structure.

Turning to this clone: This receptor's antigen is unknown. Qualities for individual bases were not recorded, and no much larger clone is one base off.

The sequencing used unsorted PBMCs, collected 2.9 years after starting antiretroviral therapy. Recombination linked TRBV6-1 to TRBJ2-7; TRBD1 could be the D gene, as 5 bases match. This clonotype was sampled from a woman aged 25 to 39 with HIV. The nucleotide sequence reads as follows: TGTGCCAGCAGGGGGCCCGAGAGCTCCTACGAGCAGTACTTC. Its coded protein is CASRGPESSYEQYF.